These 13 T cell receptor beta chains were all obtained from the same sample, sequenced in a study of blood T cell repertoires in COVID-19. Libraries were prepared by immunoSEQ multiplex PCR; TCRdb keeps only in-frame clonotypes and omits some of them. Of 200,000 or so clones listed, about 90% are singletons. Sequencing was performed on peripheral blood. Receptors originate from a man aged 35-49 years with active or convalescent COVID-19.

The genes are TRBV5-1 and TRBJ2-1; 9 nucleotides line up with TRBD1. V lost 5 bases, J lost 0 bases, and 3 bases stayed unmatched. The CDR3 sequence is 15 residues long. CDR1 is SGHRS and CDR2 is YFSETQ in the germline V gene. The CDR3 coding sequence is TGCGCCAGCAGAAAGGGACAGGGCTCCTACAATGAGCAGTTCTTC. It translates to CASRKGQGSYNEQFF.

V gene TRBV27 combines with J gene TRBJ1-1, with no clear D. The CDR3 length is 14 residues. V was pared by 4 bases and J by 0 bases, with 9 bases between. Germline assignment: CDR1 MNHEY and CDR2 SMNVEV (reference sequence). DNA of the CDR3: TGTGCCAGCAGTTCTCCACAGCTGAACACTGAAGCTTTCTTT. Translating it yields CASSSPQLNTEAFF.

The chain uses TRBV28 and TRBJ1-4; D ambiguous. The V and J ends lost 6 bases and 3 bases respectively, with 23 bases between them. Germline CDR1 reads MDHEN; CDR2 reads SYDVKM. The CDR3 runs to 18 residues. The CDR3 is CASSLMLPGYGPNEKLFF. The CDR3 coding sequence is TGTGCCAGCAGCCTTATGCTGCCGGGTTACGGTCCTAATGAAAAACTGTTTTTT.

The chain has TRBV5-1 and TRBJ1-6; D gene uncertain. Germline V gives CDR1 SGHRS, CDR2 YFSETQ. V was cut by 0 bases and J by 7 bases, with 11 bases left in between. The CDR3 runs to 15 residues. The CDR3 region is CASSLGVGRNSPLHF. CDR3 coding DNA: TGCGCCAGCAGCTTGGGGGTGGGGAGAAATTCACCCCTCCACTTT.

This clone was seen just once. V usage is TRBV19 and J usage is TRBJ2-2, with 7 bases that match TRBD1. Per the germline V gene, CDR1 is LNHDA and CDR2 is SQIVND (reference sequence). The CDR3 runs 17 residues. V was pared by 4 bases and J by 2 bases, with 10 bases of the junction left unmatched. This chain's CDR3 is CASSSFPGTANTGELFF. CDR3 sequence (DNA): TGTGCCAGTAGTAGCTTTCCCGGGACAGCCAACACCGGGGAGCTGTTTTTT.

The chain combines TRBV6-5 with TRBJ1-2; 10 positions agree with TRBD1. J was trimmed by 5 bases and V by 2 bases; bases with no gene match: 5. The V gene's germline CDR1 is MNHEY and CDR2 SVGAGI. The CDR3 sequence is 15 residues long. DNA of the CDR3: TGTGCCAGCAGTTACCGACAGGGGGCTTCGTATGGCTACACCTTC. It specifies CASSYRQGASYGYTF.

This clone was counted once. DNA of the CDR3: TGTGCCAGCACTGAAGCAGACATAGTGGGTGAAAAACTGTTTTTT. Protein product: CASTEADIVGEKLFF. This chain joins TRBV28 and TRBJ1-4; D gene unclear. The V gene lost 7 bases and the J gene lost 7 bases, with 19 bases spanning the gap. From germline, CDR1 is MDHEN and CDR2 SYDVKM. This CDR3 spans 15 amino acids.

This clone was seen a handful of times. The chain uses TRBV28 and TRBJ1-2; maybe TRBD1 (5 bases). CDR1 and CDR2 from the germline V gene are MDHEN and SYDVKM. This CDR3 has 17 amino acids. Trimming cost V 4 bases and J 4 bases, with 22 bases left between them. CDR3 DNA sequence: TGTGCCAGCAGTTCCTTACTGACAGCGAGAAAACGCTATGGCTACACCTTC. It encodes CASSSLLTARKRYGYTF.

This rearrangement joins TRBV5-5 to TRBJ1-5; the D is unclear. This CDR3 contains 15 residues. V shed 1 base and J shed 3 bases, with 11 bases lying between them. The V gene's germline CDR1 is SGHKS and CDR2 YYEKEE (reference sequence). Here the CDR3 DNA reads TGTGCCAGCAGCTTGACGGCGGGGATCAATCAGCCCCAGCATTTT. It specifies CASSLTAGINQPQHF.

The chain links TRBV9 to TRBJ1-3, with D unresolved. The CDR3 is made up of 14 amino acids. Germline loops: CDR1 SGDLS, CDR2 YYNGEE. Trimming removed 4 bases at V and 0 bases at J, with 8 bases between. CDR3 nucleotides: TGTGCCAGCAGCCCACAGACCTCTGGAAACACCATATATTTT. This translates into CASSPQTSGNTIYF.

The chain couples TRBV2 to TRBJ2-7; 9 bases are a match to TRBD2. The germline CDR1 and CDR2 sequences are SNHLY and FYNNEI. The junction had 10 bases not matched to a gene; V was cut back by 8 bases and J by 5 bases. The CDR3 loop spans 14 amino acids. The CDR3 spells CASELERGVHEQYF. CDR3 coding DNA: TGTGCCAGCGAATTGGAGCGGGGGGTCCACGAGCAGTACTTC.

The V call is TRBV19, the J call TRBJ1-1; D is perhaps TRBD1 (6 bases). Germline V gives CDR1 LNHDA, CDR2 SQIVND (reference sequence). The CDR3 has 14 residues. V was trimmed by 3 bases and J by 1 base, leaving 9 bases between them. The CDR3 coding sequence is TGTGCCAGTAGTATGCAGGGACAGAACACTGAAGCTTTCTTT. It yields the protein CASSMQGQNTEAFF.

The rearrangement uses TRBV12-3 or TRBV12-4 and TRBJ2-7, with a tentative D call TRBD1 (6 bases). This CDR3 contains 12 residues. The germline V and J ends were trimmed by 4 bases and 3 bases, with 7 bases remaining between them. CDR3 residues: CASSSDSYEQYF. As DNA, the CDR3 is TGTGCCAGCAGTTCGGACAGCTACGAGCAGTACTTC.